The 22 T cell receptor beta chains presented below share a single source sample, sequenced in a study of CD8+ T cells in alopecia areata (dated 2018 in TCRdb). According to the study, the label for this sample's time point signals: baseline before oral tofacitinib. The method was the immunoSEQ multiplex PCR assay. To provide template for TCR sequencing, every sample had RNA extracted and reverse transcribed into cDNA. TCRdb's version of the immuneACCESS table is confined to in-frame rearrangements and falls short of the full clone set. An unresolved V gene accounts for under half of the shortfall where checked; the remainder is of unknown origin. The sample table lists about 120,000 clones, about 49% of them with a count of one. The leading ten clones occupy approximately 19% of the sample. The sample consisted of CD8+ T cells sorted from blood, taken at week 0. The receptors were gathered from a human donor with alopecia areata.

The genes are TRBV6-5 and TRBJ2-7; no firm D call. This CDR3 spans 13 amino acids. V was pared by 7 bases and J by 1 base, with 11 bases between. Germline assignment: CDR1 MNHEY and CDR2 SVGAGI. Here the CDR3 DNA reads TGTGCCAGCACCACACAGAATTCCTACGAGCAGTACTTC. Translated, it gives CASTTQNSYEQYF.

The chain links TRBV25-1 to TRBJ2-3, with TRBD1 matching 8 bases. Looked up from germline, CDR1 is MGHDK and CDR2 is SYGVNS. J lost 5 bases, V lost 3 bases, and 7 bases had no gene match. This CDR3 has 15 residues. The CDR3 bases are TGTGCCAGCAGTGAGGGCAGGGGGCCTAGAGATACGCAGTATTTT. Protein sequence: CASSEGRGPRDTQYF.

The chain employs TRBV29-1 and TRBJ2-7; D uncertain. The CDR3 extends over 12 amino acids. Germline lookup yields CDR1 SQVTM and CDR2 ANQGSEA. V lost 1 base to trimming and J lost 3 bases, with 7 bases between them. CDR3 coding DNA: TGCAGCGTTGAAGTGGGGAACTACGAGCAGTACTTC. Translation: CSVEVGNYEQYF.

Here the CDR3 reads CAWSVGSDTQYF. DNA for the CDR3: TGTGCCTGGAGTGTAGGGTCAGATACGCAGTATTTT. This chain links TRBV30 with TRBJ2-3; D remains unclear. The germline V and J ends were trimmed by 0 bases and 4 bases, with 5 bases remaining between them. The CDR3 runs 12 residues. CDR1 is GTSNPN and CDR2 is SVGIG in the germline V gene (reference sequence).

V is TRBV10-3 and J is TRBJ1-1, with TRBD1 as a possible D gene (6 bases). The CDR3 is 14 amino acids. CDR1 and CDR2 from the germline V gene are ENHRY and SYGVKD. The ends were cut back, 2 bases at V and 5 bases at J, with 12 bases in the middle. The CDR3 loop is CAISEGGPITEAFF. Here the CDR3 DNA reads TGTGCCATCAGTGAGGGGGGGCCGATTACTGAAGCTTTCTTT.

The chain recombines TRBV30 with TRBJ1-1; the match to TRBD1 covers 10 bases. CDR3 length: 13 residues. The V and J ends lost 5 bases and 2 bases, in that order; junction bases with no gene match: 2. Germline assignment: CDR1 GTSNPN and CDR2 SVGIG (reference sequence). This CDR3 reads CAWGTGDNTEAFF. The CDR3 region has the DNA TGTGCCTGGGGGACAGGGGATAACACTGAAGCTTTCTTT.

CDR3 amino acids: CAWTGGAGNQPQHF. The DNA for the CDR3 is TGTGCCTGGACAGGGGGAGCAGGCAATCAGCCCCAGCATTTT. This sequence joins TRBV30 and TRBJ1-5, with 7 bases that match TRBD1. Per the germline V gene, CDR1 is GTSNPN and CDR2 is SVGIG (reference sequence). This CDR3 region has 14 residues. The V segment lost 4 bases and the J segment 2 bases; nucleotides outside the gene matches: 5.

This rearrangement joins TRBV4-3 to TRBJ1-2; D perhaps matches TRBD1 (5 bases). The length of the CDR3 is 15 residues. The V gene's germline CDR1 is LGHNA and CDR2 YSLEER. V was cut by 0 bases and J by 8 bases, with 16 bases left in between. The CDR3 loop is CASSQDWAGSPGYTF. CDR3 in DNA: TGCGCCAGCAGCCAAGATTGGGCAGGGTCGCCCGGCTACACCTTC.

This sequence joins TRBV7-2 and TRBJ2-5, with TRBD2 matching 11 bases. The length of the CDR3 is 17 residues. J gave up 1 base and V 4 bases, and 8 bases lay outside the gene matches. Germline-derived CDR1 and CDR2 are SGHTA and FQGNSA. The CDR3 sequence is CASSSSTSGATQETQYF. The CDR3 DNA reads as TGTGCCAGCAGCTCCTCGACTAGCGGGGCAACCCAAGAGACCCAGTACTTC.

The gene calls are TRBV27 and TRBJ2-1, with D uncertain. This CDR3 region has 14 residues. Trimming removed 5 bases from V and 4 bases from J, with 12 bases in between. Looked up from germline, CDR1 is MNHEY and CDR2 is SMNVEV (reference sequence). CDR3 amino acids: CASSGCCPYNEQFF. The CDR3 coding sequence is TGTGCCAGCAGTGGCTGCTGCCCTTACAATGAGCAGTTCTTC.

This clone showed up just a few times. The chain combines TRBV14 with TRBJ1-1; D is unresolved. Trimming removed 6 bases from V and 7 bases from J, with 12 bases in between. The germline CDR1 and CDR2 sequences are SGHDN and FVKESK. This CDR3 has 12 amino acids. CDR3 amino acids: CASSQTSLEAFF. The DNA for the CDR3 is TGTGCCAGCAGTCAGACATCCCTTGAAGCTTTCTTT.

V is TRBV30 and J is TRBJ2-5; D gene ambiguous. V lost 0 bases and J lost 4, with 15 bases in between. The length of the CDR3 is 15 residues. Germline loops: CDR1 GTSNPN, CDR2 SVGIG (reference sequence). The CDR3 region is CAWSVVKTTGETQYF. The DNA of the CDR3 is TGTGCCTGGAGTGTAGTTAAGACCACGGGAGAGACCCAGTACTTC.

This rearrangement joins TRBV13 to TRBJ1-2; D is possibly TRBD1 (5 bases). CDR1 and CDR2 (germline): PRHDT, FYEKMQ (reference sequence). Trimming took 3 bases from V and 2 from J, leaving 10 bases between them. This CDR3 spans 14 amino acids. The chain's CDR3 is CASSLGEGNYGYTF. The CDR3 bases are TGTGCCAGCAGCTTGGGAGAGGGGAACTATGGCTACACCTTC.

V and J are TRBV25-1 and TRBJ2-7, with D possibly being TRBD2 (5 bases). V dropped 7 bases and J dropped 1 base, with 11 bases sitting between them. This CDR3 region has 13 residues. CDR1 MGHDK and CDR2 SYGVNS come from the germline V gene. CDR3 region: CASIRRASYEQYF. The DNA for the CDR3 is TGTGCCAGCATCAGGCGGGCGTCCTACGAGCAGTACTTC.

The chain employs TRBV6-5 and TRBJ2-7; perhaps TRBD1 as D (6 bases). The CDR3 is 14 amino acids. V lost 2 bases to trimming and J lost 1 base, with 9 bases between them. In germline, CDR1 is MNHEY, CDR2 SVGAGI. Here the CDR3 reads CASSYDGQSYEQYF. The DNA of the CDR3 is TGTGCCAGCAGTTACGACGGACAGTCCTACGAGCAGTACTTC.

For this clone: This sample also contains other DNA sequences that code for the same CDR3. The chain couples TRBV29-1 to TRBJ1-2; no definite D call. Trimming stripped 3 bases from V and 0 bases from J, with 2 bases between. Germline V gene lookup returns CDR1 SQVTM and CDR2 ANQGSEA. The CDR3 is 11 residues long. CDR3 in DNA: TGCAGCGTTGACTCTAACTATGGCTACACCTTC. It translates to CSVDSNYGYTF.

This clone has only a few counts. The rearrangement uses TRBV10-3 and TRBJ1-5; D not resolved. This CDR3 contains 14 residues. The germline V gene encodes CDR1 ENHRY and CDR2 SYGVKD. V lost 3 bases to trimming and J lost 3 bases, with 9 bases between them. The CDR3 loop is CAISDNGYNQPQHF. CDR3 bases: TGTGCCATCAGTGATAATGGATACAATCAGCCCCAGCATTTT.

The chain recombines TRBV15 with TRBJ1-6; D is ambiguous. Germline CDR1 and CDR2: LNHNV and YYDKDF (reference sequence). The length of the CDR3 is 19 residues. The V gene lost 0 bases and the J gene lost 1 base, with 16 bases spanning the gap. The chain's CDR3 is CATSRDSSLEISYNSPLHF. CDR3 nucleotide sequence: TGTGCCACCAGCAGAGATTCCAGCCTGGAGATTTCCTATAATTCACCCCTCCACTTT.

This chain links TRBV30 with TRBJ1-2, with 8 bases matching TRBD1. The CDR3 totals 13 residues. V was pared by 4 bases and J by 4 bases, with 5 bases of the junction left unmatched. The germline V gene has CDR1 GTSNPN and CDR2 SVGIG (reference sequence). Here the CDR3 DNA reads TGTGCCTGGACGACCACAGGGGGCTATGGCTACACCTTC. It codes for CAWTTTGGYGYTF.

The chain couples TRBV29-1 to TRBJ2-3; a possible D gene is TRBD1 (6 bases). Germline values: CDR1 SQVTM, CDR2 ANQGSEA. This CDR3 spans 12 amino acids. V lost 6 bases to trimming and J lost 1 base, with 8 bases between them. CDR3: CSVDSRTDTQYF. As DNA, the CDR3 is TGCAGCGTGGACAGCCGCACAGATACGCAGTATTTT.

V and J are TRBV29-1 and TRBJ2-7; 8 nucleotides align to TRBD1. With 5 bases clipped from V and 6 bases from J, the junction kept 3 bases outside the gene matches. This CDR3 is 11 amino acids long. CDR1 SQVTM and CDR2 ANQGSEA come from the germline V gene. CDR3 DNA: TGCAGCGTTTTACAGGGGGGCGAGCAGTACTTC. Amino acids: CSVLQGGEQYF.

J is TRBJ2-2 and V is TRBV5-1, with D possibly matching TRBD1 (6 bases). Germline lookup yields CDR1 SGHRS and CDR2 YFSETQ. The CDR3 is 17 residues long. V was cut by 0 bases and J by 1 base, with 13 bases left in between. The CDR3 DNA is TGCGCCAGCAGCTTGGGGCGTCAGGGGTGGAACACCGGGGAGCTGTTTTTT. Amino acid sequence: CASSLGRQGWNTGELFF. Using reference TRBV5-1 and TRBJ2-2 for the parts outside the CDR3, the full variable domain is KAGVTQTPRYLIKTRGQQVTLSCSPISGHRSVSWYQQTPGQGLQFLFEYFSETQRNKGNFPGRFSGRQFSNSRSEMNVSTLELGDSALYLCASSLGRQGWNTGELFFGEGSRLTVL.